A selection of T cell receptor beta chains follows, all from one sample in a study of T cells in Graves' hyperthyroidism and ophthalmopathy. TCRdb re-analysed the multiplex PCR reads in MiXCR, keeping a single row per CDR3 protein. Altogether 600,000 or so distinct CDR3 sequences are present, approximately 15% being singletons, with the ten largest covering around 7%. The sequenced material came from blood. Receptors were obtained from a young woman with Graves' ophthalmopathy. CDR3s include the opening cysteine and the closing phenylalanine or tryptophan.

cdr3_aa: CASSSGLADYEQYF
v_call: TRBV27

cdr3_aa: CASSFDNTEAFF
v_call: TRBV7-9

cdr3_aa: CASSPTPKGGYTF
v_call: TRBV7-2

cdr3_aa: CASEGHKDPEKLFF
v_call: TRBV7-9

cdr3_aa: CASSYSILSSGRSLSGASYEQYF
v_call: TRBV6-2/TRBV6-3

cdr3_aa: CASSLVATGELFF
v_call: TRBV5-5

cdr3_aa: CSVVDPGGYYGYTF
v_call: TRBV29-1

cdr3_aa: CASSPGLGVLDTQYF
v_call: TRBV5-8

cdr3_aa: CASRPPSTDTQYF
v_call: TRBV6-1

cdr3_aa: CASSLVAAMGETQYF
v_call: TRBV5-1

cdr3_aa: CASSGRTSGSGGELFF
v_call: TRBV7-2

cdr3_aa: CASSLVRTSGPYNEQFF
v_call: TRBV7-9

cdr3_aa: CASSSLGGWTGELFF
v_call: TRBV7-2

cdr3_aa: CASTPRGPYNGQFF
v_call: TRBV27

cdr3_aa: CASSIGSTSTDTQYF
v_call: TRBV19

cdr3_aa: CASSWDNRLPYEQYF
v_call: TRBV6-1

cdr3_aa: CASSYRTGYHEQYF
v_call: TRBV6-1

cdr3_aa: CASRSSLGLAANEQFF
v_call: TRBV7-8

cdr3_aa: CASSLNSGTTDTQYF
v_call: TRBV3-1

cdr3_aa: CASSPGTENEQYF
v_call: TRBV5-1

cdr3_aa: CASSPQQNTEAFF
v_call: TRBV12-3/TRBV12-4

cdr3_aa: CATGEGNVLIQETQYF
v_call: TRBV15

cdr3_aa: CASSFRLAGGPYHEQYF
v_call: TRBV12-3/TRBV12-4

cdr3_aa: CASSYALTSGNAHEQFF
v_call: TRBV12-3/TRBV12-4

cdr3_aa: CAISLSSYNEQFF
v_call: TRBV10-3

cdr3_aa: CASSIGLSTDTQYF
v_call: TRBV19

cdr3_aa: CASSYAYFREVGTGELFF
v_call: TRBV6-5

cdr3_aa: CSVEAGGSHEQFF
v_call: TRBV29-1

cdr3_aa: CASSLIRRNEQYF
v_call: TRBV12-3/TRBV12-4

cdr3_aa: CSVVLLAGGPEETQYF
v_call: TRBV29-1

cdr3_aa: CASSLVASGGMDYEQYF
v_call: TRBV11-3

cdr3_aa: CASSPGTGHGELFF
v_call: TRBV18